The 13 T cell receptor beta chains listed next were all sequenced from one sample in a study of T cell repertoires in cytomegalovirus infection. TCRdb reanalysed the reads using MiXCR and keeps one entry per CDR3 protein. The table includes almost 550,000 distinct CDR3 sequences, approximately 15% detected once. Sequenced: CD8+ T cells from PBMCs. These receptors were taken from a human donor in good health (CMV status not recorded). Some clones in this sample may be carry-over from other donors' samples.

This clonotype was detected a few times. The chain combines TRBV29-1 with TRBJ1-2; a weak D match, TRBD1 (5 bases). CDR1 and CDR2 from the germline V gene are SQVTM and ANQGSEA. The CDR3 sequence is 15 residues long. V was trimmed by 7 bases and J by 7 bases, leaving 25 bases between them. CDR3 in amino acids: CSGGKVGEPHGGYTF. CDR3 nucleotide sequence: TGCAGCGGAGGAAAAGTGGGGGAGCCCCATGGTGGCTACACCTTC. Together with reference TRBV29-1 and TRBJ1-2, the CDR3 gives the full variable domain: SAVISQKPSRDICQRGTSLTIQCQVDSQVTMMFWYRQQPGQSLTLIATANQGSEATYESGFVIDKFPISRPNLTFSTLTVSNMSPEDSSIYLCSGGKVGEPHGGYTFGSGTRLTVV.

This clonotype was observed a handful of times. The genes are TRBV19 and TRBJ2-4; perhaps TRBD2 as D (5 bases). In germline, CDR1 is LNHDA, CDR2 SQIVND (reference sequence). Trimming took 10 bases from V and 10 from J, leaving 11 bases between them. The CDR3 has 10 amino acids. Here the CDR3 DNA reads TGTGCCACTGGGTCGGGGATTCAGTACTTC. Encoded protein: CATGSGIQYF.

This clonotype was seen at least ten times. The chain has TRBV11-2 and TRBJ1-1; D is undetermined. Deletions cut 0 bases from V and 6 bases from J, with 14 bases between. CDR1 and CDR2 (germline): SGHAT, FQNNGV. This CDR3 is built from 15 residues. The DNA for the CDR3 is TGTGCCAGCAGCTTAGAAGGGCCAAGGAGGGCTGAAGCTTTCTTT. This codes for CASSLEGPRRAEAFF.

In its sample, this clonotype was seen many times. V gene TRBV12-3 or TRBV12-4 combines with J gene TRBJ1-4; TRBD1 is a possible D gene (6 bases). V was cut by 6 bases and J by 0 bases, with 11 bases left in between. The CDR3 loop spans 15 amino acids. CDR3 sequence reads: CASRTTGPTNEKLFF. CDR3 bases: TGTGCCAGCAGAACAACAGGGCCAACTAATGAAAAACTGTTTTTT.

Regarding this clonotype: A much larger clone differs from this one at a single base, so this may be a read error. The CDR3 does not end in the conserved phenylalanine or tryptophan, so this is likely a read error. The chain is built from TRBV7-6 and TRBJ1-1, with TRBD1 matching 11 bases. The CDR3 totals 15 residues. Germline CDR1 reads SGHVS; CDR2 reads FNYEAQ. The J segment lost 6 bases and the V segment lost 5 bases, leaving 8 bases of the junction unmatched. The CDR3 region has the DNA TGTGCCAGCAGCAGGCGGACAGGGGGCGAAGCTGAAGCTTTCTAT. Its protein product is CASSRRTGGEAEAFY.

This clonotype was observed a few times. The chain recombines TRBV5-4 with TRBJ1-1; D gene unclear. Trimming took off 5 bases at V and 2 bases at J, with 13 bases between the two ends. The CDR3 runs to 14 residues. Germline CDR1 SGHNT, CDR2 YYREEE (reference sequence). The CDR3 loop is CASSWEAVNTEAFF. CDR3 nucleotides: TGTGCCAGCAGTTGGGAGGCGGTAAACACTGAAGCTTTCTTT. The variable domain in full, with the rest retrieved from reference TRBV5-4 and TRBJ1-1, is ETGVTQSPTHLIKTRGQQVTLRCSSQSGHNTVSWYQQALGQGPQFIFQYYREEENGRGNFPPRFSGLQFPNYSSELNVNALELDDSALYLCASSWEAVNTEAFFGQGTRLTVV.

There are a few counts of this clonotype. The chain has TRBV27 and TRBJ1-6; maybe TRBD1 (6 bases). The CDR3 has 15 amino acids. V lost 4 bases, J lost 5 bases, and 12 bases lay in between. Germline-derived CDR1 and CDR2 are MNHEY and SMNVEV (reference sequence). CDR3 sequence reads: CASSYLGGHNSPLHF. In DNA, the CDR3 is TGTGCCAGCAGTTATCTAGGGGGACATAATTCACCCCTCCACTTT.

This clonotype was picked up many times. The chain is built from TRBV7-9 and TRBJ1-5; 7 nucleotides match TRBD1. Germline loops: CDR1 SEHNR, CDR2 FQNEAQ (reference sequence). Trimming cost V 2 bases and J 7 bases; bases outside gene matches: 5. The CDR3 has 14 amino acids. CDR3 loop: CASSLPGGGQPQHF. CDR3 DNA sequence: TGTGCCAGCAGCTTACCAGGGGGAGGCCAGCCCCAGCATTTT.

The chain recombines TRBV10-3 with TRBJ1-1; tentatively, D is TRBD1 (6 bases). Germline loops: CDR1 ENHRY, CDR2 SYGVKD. The CDR3 consists of 15 residues. Trimming stripped 0 bases from V and 2 bases from J, with 10 bases between. Written as DNA, the CDR3 is TGTGCCATCAGTGAGTCGGACAGATTAAACACTGAAGCTTTCTTT. It codes for CAISESDRLNTEAFF.

This clonotype has more than one count but fewer than ten. The V call is TRBV9, the J call TRBJ1-1, with D possibly being TRBD1 (5 bases). V gave up 0 bases and J gave up 1 base, with 10 bases separating them. This CDR3 spans 15 amino acids. CDR1 and CDR2 (germline): SGDLS, YYNGEE. DNA of the CDR3: TGTGCCAGCAGCGTAGCGGGGGATCGGAACACTGAAGCTTTCTTT. It yields the protein CASSVAGDRNTEAFF.

Of note for this clonotype: A much bigger clone sits one base away, suggesting this may be a read error. V and J are TRBV11-2 and TRBJ2-7; D unclear. The CDR3 has 14 residues. The germline V gene encodes CDR1 SGHAT and CDR2 FQNNGV. CDR3 sequence reads: CASSLLGIAYVQYF. The CDR3 DNA is TGTGCCAGCAGCTTATTGGGGATCGCCTACGTGCAGTACTTC.

This clonotype was counted ten times or more. The chain joins TRBV6-5 to TRBJ1-6; D is perhaps TRBD1 (6 bases). The V end lost 6 bases, the J end lost 10 bases, and 16 bases lay between the germline ends. CDR1 MNHEY and CDR2 SVGAGI come from the germline V gene. The CDR3 is 14 residues long. The CDR3 sequence: CASSGGGLGSPLHF. Here the CDR3 DNA reads TGTGCCAGCAGCGGTGGGGGGCTTGGGTCACCCCTCCACTTT.

The gene calls are TRBV19 and TRBJ2-1, with TRBD2 matching over 8 bases. The J segment lost 6 bases and the V segment lost 1 base, leaving 5 bases of the junction unmatched. The CDR3 sequence is 15 residues long. From germline, CDR1 is LNHDA and CDR2 SQIVND (reference sequence). DNA of the CDR3: TGTGCCAGTAGTATAGGGGCGGGAGGATCCAATGAGCAGTTCTTC. This sequence encodes CASSIGAGGSNEQFF.